This T cell receptor beta chain was sequenced for a study of blood T cell repertoires in COVID-19. About the study: Sample material is recorded as cDNA or gDNA derived from T cells, B-cell-depleted T cells, or PBMCs.

The CDR3 has 16 amino acids. Germline CDR1 reads SEHNR; CDR2 reads FQNEAQ (reference sequence). The V and J ends lost 5 bases and 5 bases, in that order; junction bases with no gene match: 14. Living in about two dozen US areas, the participants were between 18 and 89 years of age. Assignment of participants to cohorts was predicated upon participant-reported clinical history. The table came from immunoSEQ multiplex PCR; TCRdb's copy has only in-frame clones and leaves some out. The sample consists of around 340,000 clones, 65% to 90% of them appearing once. The rearrangement uses TRBV7-9 and TRBJ2-5; the match to TRBD2 covers 7 bases. This sequence originates from a woman aged 40-49 years with acute COVID-19. Sequenced material: PBMCs or T cells enriched from blood (not recorded which). The CDR3 loop reads CASSGPNFGGSETQYF. In nucleotides, the CDR3 is TGTGCCAGCAGCGGACCGAATTTCGGGGGGTCGGAGACCCAGTACTTC.